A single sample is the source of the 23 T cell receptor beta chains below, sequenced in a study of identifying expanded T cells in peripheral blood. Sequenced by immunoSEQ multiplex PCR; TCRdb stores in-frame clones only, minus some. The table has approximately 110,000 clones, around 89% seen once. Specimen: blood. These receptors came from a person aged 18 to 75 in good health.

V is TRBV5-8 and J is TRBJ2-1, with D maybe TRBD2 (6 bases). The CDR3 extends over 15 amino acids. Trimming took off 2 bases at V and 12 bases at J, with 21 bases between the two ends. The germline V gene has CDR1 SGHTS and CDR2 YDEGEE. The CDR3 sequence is CASSLGRDSLRGQFF. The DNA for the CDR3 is TGTGCCAGCAGCTTAGGGCGGGACTCGTTGAGGGGGCAGTTCTTC.

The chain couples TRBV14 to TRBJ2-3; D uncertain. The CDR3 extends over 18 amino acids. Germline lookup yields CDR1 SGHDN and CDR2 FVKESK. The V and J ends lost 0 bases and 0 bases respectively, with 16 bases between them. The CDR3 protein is CASSQDKVGVASTDTQYF. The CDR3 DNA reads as TGTGCCAGCAGCCAAGATAAGGTTGGGGTGGCTAGCACAGATACGCAGTATTTT.

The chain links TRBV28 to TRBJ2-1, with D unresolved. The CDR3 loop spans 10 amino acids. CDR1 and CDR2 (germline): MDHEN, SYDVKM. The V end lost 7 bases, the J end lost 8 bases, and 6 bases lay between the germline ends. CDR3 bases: TGTGCCAGCAAGGGCTATGAGCAGTTCTTC. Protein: CASKGYEQFF.

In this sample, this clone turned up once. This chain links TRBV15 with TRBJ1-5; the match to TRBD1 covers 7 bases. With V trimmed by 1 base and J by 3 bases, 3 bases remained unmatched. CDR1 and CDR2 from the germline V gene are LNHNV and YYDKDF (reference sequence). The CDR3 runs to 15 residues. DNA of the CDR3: TGTGCCACCAGCAGAGTAGGGACAGCCAATCAGCCCCAGCATTTT. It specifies CATSRVGTANQPQHF.

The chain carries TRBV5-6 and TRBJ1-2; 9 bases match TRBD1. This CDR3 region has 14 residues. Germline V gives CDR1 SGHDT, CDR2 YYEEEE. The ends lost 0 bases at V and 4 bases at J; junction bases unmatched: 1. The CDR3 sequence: CASSLGQGVYGYTF. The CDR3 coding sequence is TGTGCCAGCAGCTTGGGACAGGGGGTCTATGGCTACACCTTC.

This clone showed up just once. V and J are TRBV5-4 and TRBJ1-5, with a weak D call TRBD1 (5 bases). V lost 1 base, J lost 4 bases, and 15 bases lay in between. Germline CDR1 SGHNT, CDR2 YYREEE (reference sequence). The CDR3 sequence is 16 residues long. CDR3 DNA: TGTGCCAGCAGCTTGATGGGGACTGCGATGAATCAGCCCCAGCATTTT. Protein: CASSLMGTAMNQPQHF.

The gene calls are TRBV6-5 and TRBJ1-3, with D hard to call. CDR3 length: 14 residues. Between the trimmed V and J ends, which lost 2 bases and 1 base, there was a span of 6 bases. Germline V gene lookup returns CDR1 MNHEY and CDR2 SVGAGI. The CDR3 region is CASSYGRSGNTIYF. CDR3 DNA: TGTGCCAGCAGTTACGGCAGATCTGGAAACACCATATATTTT.

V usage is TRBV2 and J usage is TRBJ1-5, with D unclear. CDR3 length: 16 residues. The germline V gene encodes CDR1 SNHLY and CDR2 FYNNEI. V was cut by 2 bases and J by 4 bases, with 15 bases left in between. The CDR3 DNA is TGTGCCAGCAGTGAATATCTGGGATTAGCAAATCAGCCCCAGCATTTT. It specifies CASSEYLGLANQPQHF.

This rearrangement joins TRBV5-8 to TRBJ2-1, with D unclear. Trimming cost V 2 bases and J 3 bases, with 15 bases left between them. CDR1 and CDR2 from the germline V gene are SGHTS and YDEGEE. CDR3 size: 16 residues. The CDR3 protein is CASSLRSAGDYNEQFF. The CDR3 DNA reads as TGTGCCAGCAGCTTAAGGTCCGCAGGAGACTACAATGAGCAGTTCTTC.

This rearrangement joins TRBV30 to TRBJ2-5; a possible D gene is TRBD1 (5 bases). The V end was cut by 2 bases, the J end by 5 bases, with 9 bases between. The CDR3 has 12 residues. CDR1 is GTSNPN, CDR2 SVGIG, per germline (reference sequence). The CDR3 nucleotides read TGTGCCTGGAGTCAGGGCTGGGAGACCCAGTACTTC. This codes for CAWSQGWETQYF.

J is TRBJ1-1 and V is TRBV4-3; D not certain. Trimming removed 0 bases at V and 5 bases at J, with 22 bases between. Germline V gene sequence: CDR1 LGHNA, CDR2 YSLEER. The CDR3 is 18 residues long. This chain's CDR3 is CASSQDQGRVVSRTEAFF. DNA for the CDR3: TGCGCCAGCAGCCAAGATCAAGGGAGGGTCGTATCGAGAACTGAAGCTTTCTTT.

The CDR3 nucleotides are TGTGCCAGCAGCTTAGCGGCTGGGACAGGAGCCTACGAGCAGTACTTC. The encoded protein is CASSLAAGTGAYEQYF. The chain combines TRBV11-2 with TRBJ2-7; 8 nucleotides agree with TRBD1. J lost 2 bases, V lost 1 base, and 7 bases had no gene match. The CDR3 is 16 amino acids. Germline V CDR1 and CDR2: SGHAT, FQNNGV.

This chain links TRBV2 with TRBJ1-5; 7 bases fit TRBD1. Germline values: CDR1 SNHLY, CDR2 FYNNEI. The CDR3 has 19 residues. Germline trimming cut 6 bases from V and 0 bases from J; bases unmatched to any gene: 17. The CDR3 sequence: CASSDIPWTGDYSNQPQHF. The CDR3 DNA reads TGTGCCAGCAGCGACATACCATGGACAGGAGATTATAGCAATCAGCCCCAGCATTTT.

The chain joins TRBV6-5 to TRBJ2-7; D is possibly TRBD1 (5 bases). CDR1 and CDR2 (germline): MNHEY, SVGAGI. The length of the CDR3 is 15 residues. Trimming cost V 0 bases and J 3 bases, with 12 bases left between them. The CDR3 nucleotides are TGTGCCAGCAGTTACTCGGAAGGGGCGCGCTACGAGCAGTACTTC. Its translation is CASSYSEGARYEQYF.

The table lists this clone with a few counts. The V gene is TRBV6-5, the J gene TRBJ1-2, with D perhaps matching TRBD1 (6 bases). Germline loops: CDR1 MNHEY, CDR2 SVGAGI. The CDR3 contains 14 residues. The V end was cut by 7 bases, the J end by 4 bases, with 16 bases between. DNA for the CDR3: TGTGCCAGCACCGGAACAGGGTTGGCCTATGGCTACACCTTC. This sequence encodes CASTGTGLAYGYTF.

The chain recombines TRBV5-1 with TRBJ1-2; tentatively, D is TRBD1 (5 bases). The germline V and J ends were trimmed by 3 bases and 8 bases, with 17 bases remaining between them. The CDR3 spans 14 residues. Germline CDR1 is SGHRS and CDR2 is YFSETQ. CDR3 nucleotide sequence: TGCGCCAGCAGCTCGATAGGGCAGGGAGGAGGCTACACCTTC. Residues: CASSSIGQGGGYTF. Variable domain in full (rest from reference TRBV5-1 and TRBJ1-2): KAGVTQTPRYLIKTRGQQVTLSCSPISGHRSVSWYQQTPGQGLQFLFEYFSETQRNKGNFPGRFSGRQFSNSRSEMNVSTLELGDSALYLCASSSIGQGGGYTFGSGTRLTVV.

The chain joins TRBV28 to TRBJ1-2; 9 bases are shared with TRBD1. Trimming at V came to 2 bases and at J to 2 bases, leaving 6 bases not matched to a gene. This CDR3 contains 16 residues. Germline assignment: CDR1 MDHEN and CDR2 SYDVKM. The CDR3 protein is CASSLRPGQGNYGYTF. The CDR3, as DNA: TGTGCCAGCAGTTTACGACCGGGACAGGGAAACTATGGCTACACCTTC.

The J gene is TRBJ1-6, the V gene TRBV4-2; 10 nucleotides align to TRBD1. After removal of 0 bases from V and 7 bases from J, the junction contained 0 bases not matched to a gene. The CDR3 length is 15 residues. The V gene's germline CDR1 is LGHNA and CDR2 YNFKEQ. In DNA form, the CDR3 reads TGTGCCAGCAGCCAAGAGACAGGGGGCAATTCACCCCTCCACTTT. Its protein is CASSQETGGNSPLHF.

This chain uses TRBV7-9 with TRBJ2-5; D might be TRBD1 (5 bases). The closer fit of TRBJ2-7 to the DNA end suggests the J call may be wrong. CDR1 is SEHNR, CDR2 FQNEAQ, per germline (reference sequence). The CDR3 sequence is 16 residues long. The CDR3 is CASSFRVGQGPYEQYF. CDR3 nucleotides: TGTGCCAGCAGCTTCAGGGTAGGGCAGGGTCCCTACGAGCAGTACTTC.

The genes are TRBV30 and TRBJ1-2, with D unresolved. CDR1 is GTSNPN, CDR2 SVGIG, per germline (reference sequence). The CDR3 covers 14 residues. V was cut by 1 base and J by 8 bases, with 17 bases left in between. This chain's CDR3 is CAWSDSEAERGYTF. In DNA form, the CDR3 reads TGTGCCTGGAGTGACTCAGAGGCAGAAAGGGGCTACACCTTC.

CDR3 sequence (DNA): TGTGCCAGCAGCTTAGCTAGGGGGCAGGACGAGCAGTACTTC. Amino acids: CASSLARGQDEQYF. The rearrangement uses TRBV7-2 and TRBJ2-7; TRBD1 agrees at 7 bases. Germline-derived CDR1 and CDR2 are SGHTA and FQGNSA. The CDR3 totals 14 residues. V shed 0 bases and J 5 bases; nucleotides not matched to a gene: 4.

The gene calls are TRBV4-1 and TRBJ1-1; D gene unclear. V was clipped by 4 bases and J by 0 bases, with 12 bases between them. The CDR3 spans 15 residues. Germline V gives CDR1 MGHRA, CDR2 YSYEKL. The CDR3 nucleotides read TGCGCCAGCAGCCCCCAGTGGGGTGTGAACACTGAAGCTTTCTTT. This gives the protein CASSPQWGVNTEAFF.

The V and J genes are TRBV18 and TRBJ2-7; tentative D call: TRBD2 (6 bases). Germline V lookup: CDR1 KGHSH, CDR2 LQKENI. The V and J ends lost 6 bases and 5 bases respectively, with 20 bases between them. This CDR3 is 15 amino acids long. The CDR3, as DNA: TGTGCCAGCTCCCCGGGACTCACCACGAGAAACGAGCAGTACTTC. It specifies CASSPGLTTRNEQYF.